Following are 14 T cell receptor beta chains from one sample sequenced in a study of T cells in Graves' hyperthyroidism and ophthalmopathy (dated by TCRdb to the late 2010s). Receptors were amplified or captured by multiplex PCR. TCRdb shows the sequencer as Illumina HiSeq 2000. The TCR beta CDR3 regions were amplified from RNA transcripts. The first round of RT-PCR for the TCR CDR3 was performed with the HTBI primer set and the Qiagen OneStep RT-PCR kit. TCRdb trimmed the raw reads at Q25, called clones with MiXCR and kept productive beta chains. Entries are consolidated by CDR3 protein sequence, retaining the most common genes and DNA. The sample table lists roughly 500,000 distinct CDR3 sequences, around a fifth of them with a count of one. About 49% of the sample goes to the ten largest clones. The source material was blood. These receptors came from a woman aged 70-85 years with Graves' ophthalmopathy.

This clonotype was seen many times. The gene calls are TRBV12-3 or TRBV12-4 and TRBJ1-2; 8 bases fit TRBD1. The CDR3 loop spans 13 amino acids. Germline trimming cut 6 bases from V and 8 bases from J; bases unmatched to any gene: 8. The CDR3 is CASSPTGGGGYTF. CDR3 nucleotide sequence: TGTGCCAGCAGCCCTACAGGGGGGGGAGGCTACACCTTC.

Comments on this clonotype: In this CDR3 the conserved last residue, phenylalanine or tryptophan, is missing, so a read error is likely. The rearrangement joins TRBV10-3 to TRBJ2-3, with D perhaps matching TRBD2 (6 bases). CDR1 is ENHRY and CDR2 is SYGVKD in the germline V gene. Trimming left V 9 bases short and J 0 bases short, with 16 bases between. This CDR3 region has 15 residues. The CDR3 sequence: CAMGGTQTSTDTQYL. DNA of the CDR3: TGTGCCATGGGCGGGACTCAGACTAGCACAGATACGCAGTATCTT.

CDR3 residues: CASARGNSPLHF. DNA of the CDR3: TGTGCCAGCGCGAGGGGCAATTCACCCCTCCACTTT. This rearrangement joins TRBV6-2 or TRBV6-3 to TRBJ1-6; a possible D gene is TRBD1 (5 bases). Germline V gene data show CDR1 as MNHEY and CDR2 as SVGEGT. The CDR3 runs 12 residues. The V and J ends lost 8 bases and 7 bases respectively, with 9 bases between them.

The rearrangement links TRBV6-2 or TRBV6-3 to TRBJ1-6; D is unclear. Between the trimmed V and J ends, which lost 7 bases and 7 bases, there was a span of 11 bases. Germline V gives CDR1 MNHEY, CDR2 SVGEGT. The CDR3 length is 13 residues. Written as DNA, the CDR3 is TGTGCCAGCAATCGGGCCAAAAATTCACCCCTCCACTTT. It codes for CASNRAKNSPLHF.

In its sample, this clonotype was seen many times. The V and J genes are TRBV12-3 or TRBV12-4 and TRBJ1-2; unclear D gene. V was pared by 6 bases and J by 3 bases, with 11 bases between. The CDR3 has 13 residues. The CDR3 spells CASRLGTDYGYTF. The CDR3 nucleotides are TGTGCCAGCAGACTCGGAACCGACTATGGCTACACCTTC.

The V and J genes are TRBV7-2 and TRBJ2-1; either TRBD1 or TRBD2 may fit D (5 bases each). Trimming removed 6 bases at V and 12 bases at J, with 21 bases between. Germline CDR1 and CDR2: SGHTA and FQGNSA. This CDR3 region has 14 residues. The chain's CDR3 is CASRRDLAAWAQFF. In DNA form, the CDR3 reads TGTGCCAGCAGACGGGACCTAGCAGCTTGGGCGCAGTTCTTC.

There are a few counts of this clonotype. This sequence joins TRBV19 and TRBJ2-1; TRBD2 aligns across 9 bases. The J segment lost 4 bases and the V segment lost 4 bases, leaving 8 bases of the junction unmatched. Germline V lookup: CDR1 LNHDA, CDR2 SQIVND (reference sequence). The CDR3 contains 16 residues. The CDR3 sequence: CASSTLTSGYYNEQFF. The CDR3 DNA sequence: TGTGCCAGTAGTACCCTGACTAGCGGATATTACAATGAGCAGTTCTTC.

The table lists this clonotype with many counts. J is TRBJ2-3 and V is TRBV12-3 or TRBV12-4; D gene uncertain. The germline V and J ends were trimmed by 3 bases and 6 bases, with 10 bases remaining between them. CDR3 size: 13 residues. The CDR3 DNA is TGTGCCAGCAGTTTTGGGTTTCGGGATACGCAGTATTTT. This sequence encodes CASSFGFRDTQYF.

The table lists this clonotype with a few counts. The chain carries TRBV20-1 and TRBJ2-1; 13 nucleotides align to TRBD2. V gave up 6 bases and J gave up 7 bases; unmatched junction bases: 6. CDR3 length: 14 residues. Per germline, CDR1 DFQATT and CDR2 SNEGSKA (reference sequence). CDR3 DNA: TGCAGTGCCGCGGGACTAGCGGGACCAAATGAGCAGTTCTTC. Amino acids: CSAAGLAGPNEQFF.

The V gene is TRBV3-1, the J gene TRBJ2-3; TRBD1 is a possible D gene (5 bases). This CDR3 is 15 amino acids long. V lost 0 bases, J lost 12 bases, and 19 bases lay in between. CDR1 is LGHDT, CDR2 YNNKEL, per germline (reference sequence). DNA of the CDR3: TGTGCCAGCAGCCAAGAAGGGGTACTCCACCCTATCCAGTATTTT. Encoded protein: CASSQEGVLHPIQYF.

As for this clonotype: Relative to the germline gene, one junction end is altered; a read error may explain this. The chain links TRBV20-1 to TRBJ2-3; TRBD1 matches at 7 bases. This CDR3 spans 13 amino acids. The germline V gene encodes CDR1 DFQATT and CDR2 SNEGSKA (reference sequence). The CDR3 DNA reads TGCAGTGCCCCAACAGGGGTAAGGGATACGCGGTATTTT. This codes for CSAPTGVRDTRYF.

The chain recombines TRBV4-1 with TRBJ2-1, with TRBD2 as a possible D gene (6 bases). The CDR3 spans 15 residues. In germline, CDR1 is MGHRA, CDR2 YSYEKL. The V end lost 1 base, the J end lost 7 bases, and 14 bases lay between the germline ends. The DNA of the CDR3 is TGCGCCAGCAGCCAAGTACCCCCAGGGAGGAATGAGCAGTTCTTC. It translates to CASSQVPPGRNEQFF.

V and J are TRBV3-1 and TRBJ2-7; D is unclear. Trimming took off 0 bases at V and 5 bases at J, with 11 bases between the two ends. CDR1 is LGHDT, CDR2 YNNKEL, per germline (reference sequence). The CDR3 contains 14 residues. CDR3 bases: TGTGCCAGCAGCCAAGACGCCCGACTGAACGAGCAGTACTTC. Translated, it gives CASSQDARLNEQYF.

CDR3 bases: TGTGCCAGCAGCAACTCCCTGTATGAGCAGTTCTTC. This translates into CASSNSLYEQFF. The chain links TRBV6-1 to TRBJ2-1; unclear D gene. Between the trimmed V and J ends, which lost 6 bases and 8 bases, there was a span of 11 bases. Germline loops: CDR1 MNHNS, CDR2 SASEGT. This CDR3 has 12 residues.